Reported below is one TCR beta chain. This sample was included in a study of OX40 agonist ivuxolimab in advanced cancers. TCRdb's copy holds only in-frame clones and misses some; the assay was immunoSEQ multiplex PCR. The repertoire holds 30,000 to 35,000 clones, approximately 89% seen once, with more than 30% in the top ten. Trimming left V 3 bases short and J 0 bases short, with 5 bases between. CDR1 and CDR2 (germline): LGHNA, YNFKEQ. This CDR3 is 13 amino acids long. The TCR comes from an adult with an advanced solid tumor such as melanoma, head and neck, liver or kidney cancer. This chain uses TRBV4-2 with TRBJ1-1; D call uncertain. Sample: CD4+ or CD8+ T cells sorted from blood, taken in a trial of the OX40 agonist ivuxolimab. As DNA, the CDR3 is TGTGCCAGCAGCCAGGGGATGAACACTGAAGCTTTCTTT. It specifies CASSQGMNTEAFF.